The 29 T cell receptor beta chains listed next were all sequenced from one sample in a study of T cells in tuberculosis. Clones were read by immunoSEQ multiplex PCR, and TCRdb kept only the in-frame ones, dropping some. Of around 35,000 clones in the sample, almost 95% were seen once. Sample: PBMCs. These receptor sequences come from a donor aged 10-30 years with latent tuberculosis or without tuberculosis infection. Some clones in this sample may be carry-over from other donors' samples.

This clone was recorded only once. This chain joins TRBV10-3 and TRBJ1-1; unclear D gene. CDR1 and CDR2 (germline): ENHRY, SYGVKD. This CDR3 contains 14 residues. Between the trimmed V and J ends, which lost 3 bases and 4 bases, there was a span of 12 bases. The CDR3 region has the DNA TGTGCCATCAGTGAAAGCCTCTATCCCACTGAAGCTTTCTTT. Protein: CAISESLYPTEAFF.

The chain couples TRBV19 to TRBJ1-6; D might be TRBD1 (6 bases). The ends were cut back, 5 bases at V and 7 bases at J, with 15 bases in the middle. Germline V gene lookup returns CDR1 LNHDA and CDR2 SQIVND (reference sequence). The CDR3 runs 15 residues. The chain's CDR3 is CASSGVQGGNSPLHF. The CDR3 DNA reads as TGTGCCAGTAGTGGGGTACAGGGCGGAAATTCACCCCTCCACTTT.

This clone occurred once. The chain employs TRBV7-2 and TRBJ2-1, with 10 bases aligning to TRBD2. Trimming removed 3 bases from V and 9 bases from J; junction bases left unmatched: 8. The CDR3 has 15 amino acids. The germline CDR1 and CDR2 sequences are SGHTA and FQGNSA. CDR3 DNA: TGTGCCAGCAGCTTTAACAGCGGGGGGGCAGGTGAGCAGTTCTTC. It encodes CASSFNSGGAGEQFF.

The chain is built from TRBV7-2 and TRBJ1-2, with 7 bases lining up with TRBD1. J lost 4 bases, V lost 1 base, and 6 bases had no gene match. CDR1 and CDR2 from the germline V gene are SGHTA and FQGNSA. CDR3 length: 15 residues. The CDR3 region has the DNA TGTGCCAGCAGCTTAGAATACAGGGGAGGCTATGGCTACACCTTC. As protein: CASSLEYRGGYGYTF.

The chain links TRBV11-2 to TRBJ1-1; 9 bases fit TRBD1. The junction had 4 bases not matched to a gene; V was cut back by 4 bases and J by 4 bases. The CDR3 runs to 14 residues. CDR1 and CDR2 from the germline V gene are SGHAT and FQNNGV. This chain's CDR3 is CASSSGQGSTEAFF. The CDR3 bases are TGTGCCAGCAGCTCCGGACAGGGGTCCACTGAAGCTTTCTTT.

The V gene is TRBV18, the J gene TRBJ1-3; no reliable D call. This CDR3 has 16 residues. Germline V gives CDR1 KGHSH, CDR2 LQKENI. V was trimmed by 1 base and J by 2 bases, leaving 12 bases between them. The CDR3 nucleotides are TGTGCCAGCTCACCACTGGCAGGACTAACTGGAAACACCATATATTTT. Translating gives CASSPLAGLTGNTIYF.

The chain has TRBV6-4 and TRBJ1-1, with 11 bases matching TRBD1. This CDR3 is 17 amino acids long. V shed 6 bases, J shed 3 bases, and the junction held 12 bases outside the gene matches. Germline V gene data show CDR1 as MRHNA and CDR2 as SNTAGT. The CDR3: CASREGTGGIRYTEAFF. In DNA, the CDR3 is TGTGCCAGCAGGGAGGGGACAGGGGGTATTCGGTACACTGAAGCTTTCTTT.

CDR3 DNA sequence: TGTGCTAGTGGTTTAGCATCCCGGGTCGAGCAGTACTTC. It encodes CASGLASRVEQYF. The V gene is TRBV12-5, the J gene TRBJ2-7; D unresolved. Trimming cost V 3 bases and J 6 bases, with 12 bases left between them. The germline V gene encodes CDR1 LGHNT and CDR2 FRNRAP. The CDR3 is 13 amino acids.

The chain is built from TRBV5-5 and TRBJ1-1, with TRBD1 matching 7 bases. The length of the CDR3 is 14 residues. CDR1 and CDR2 from the germline V gene are SGHKS and YYEKEE (reference sequence). Trimming took 0 bases from V and 5 from J; bases not matched to a gene: 4. CDR3 residues: CASSLVGGGTEAFF. CDR3 sequence (DNA): TGTGCCAGCAGCTTGGTAGGGGGCGGAACTGAAGCTTTCTTT.

This clone was counted a few times. One junction end disagrees with the germline gene, perhaps due to a read error. The chain uses TRBV5-4 and TRBJ2-1, with 11 bases identical to TRBD2. There are 16 residues in the CDR3. Germline CDR1 reads SGHNT; CDR2 reads YYREEE (reference sequence). The CDR3 DNA is TGTGCCAGTAGCTTGGAGCTAGCGGGGGGATCAAATGAGCAGTTCTTC. Amino acid sequence: CASSLELAGGSNEQFF. The entire variable domain, with the rest obtained from reference TRBV5-4 and TRBJ2-1, is as follows: ETGVTQSPTHLIKTRGQQVTLRCSSQSGHNTVSWYQQALGQGPQFIFQYYREEENGRGNFPPRFSGLQFPNYSSELNVNALELDDSALYLCASSLELAGGSNEQFFGPGTRLTVL.

The gene calls are TRBV2 and TRBJ2-7; D may match TRBD1 or TRBD2 (5 bases each). With 8 bases removed from V and 0 bases from J, the gap between germline ends came to 8 bases. From germline, CDR1 is SNHLY and CDR2 FYNNEI. The CDR3 consists of 12 residues. This CDR3 is CASLGDSYEQYV. The CDR3 coding sequence is TGTGCCAGCTTGGGGGACTCCTACGAGCAGTACGTC.

This sequence joins TRBV15 and TRBJ2-5, with D maybe TRBD1 (5 bases). CDR3 length: 12 residues. Germline lookup yields CDR1 LNHNV and CDR2 YYDKDF (reference sequence). The V end lost 4 bases, the J end lost 5 bases, and 8 bases lay between the germline ends. The CDR3 reads CATSNRHETQYF. The DNA for the CDR3 is TGTGCCACCAGCAACAGGCACGAGACCCAGTACTTC. Combining the CDR3 with reference TRBV15 and TRBJ2-5 gives the whole variable domain DAMVIQNPRYQVTQFGKPVTLSCSQTLNHNVMYWYQQKSSQAPKLLFHYYDKDFNNEADTPDNFQSRRPNTSFCFLDIRSPGLGDTAMYLCATSNRHETQYFGPGTRLLVL.

The chain combines TRBV29-1 with TRBJ2-1; TRBD1 is a possible D gene (5 bases). The V gene lost 4 bases and the J gene lost 7 bases, with 20 bases spanning the gap. This CDR3 contains 15 residues. CDR1 is SQVTM, CDR2 ANQGSEA, per germline. The CDR3, as DNA: TGCAGCGTTGTCAAAGGTCCAGGGCCTAGTAATGAGCAGTTCTTC. Translation: CSVVKGPGPSNEQFF.

This sequence joins TRBV19 and TRBJ2-1, with TRBD1 matching over 10 bases. This CDR3 contains 17 residues. Germline-derived CDR1 and CDR2 are LNHDA and SQIVND (reference sequence). V gave up 6 bases and J gave up 3 bases; unmatched junction bases: 11. CDR3 nucleotides: TGTGCCAGTAGCCGCACCTCCGGACAGGGGGTCTACAATGAGCAGTTCTTC. This translates into CASSRTSGQGVYNEQFF.

This chain's CDR3 is CATSRLSTGELFF. DNA for the CDR3: TGTGCCACCAGCAGACTGTCGACCGGGGAGCTGTTTTTT. This sequence joins TRBV15 and TRBJ2-2; D call uncertain. V gave up 2 bases and J gave up 5 bases, with 6 bases separating them. Germline lookup yields CDR1 LNHNV and CDR2 YYDKDF (reference sequence). This CDR3 comprises 13 residues. The whole variable domain, remainder taken from reference TRBV15 and TRBJ2-2, is DAMVIQNPRYQVTQFGKPVTLSCSQTLNHNVMYWYQQKSSQAPKLLFHYYDKDFNNEADTPDNFQSRRPNTSFCFLDIRSPGLGDTAMYLCATSRLSTGELFFGEGSRLTVL.

The rearrangement joins TRBV5-6 to TRBJ2-1; 16 positions match TRBD2. Per germline, CDR1 SGHDT and CDR2 YYEEEE. The CDR3 sequence is 18 residues long. The V gene end was trimmed by 4 bases and the J gene end by 8 bases; junction bases not matched to a gene: 12. CDR3 bases: TGTGCCAGCAGCCTACTGGGACTAGCGGGGGGGCCTGGGGATGAGCAGTTCTTC. Protein product: CASSLLGLAGGPGDEQFF.

A single count supports this clone. The chain carries TRBV5-6 and TRBJ1-2, with D hard to call. In germline, CDR1 is SGHDT, CDR2 YYEEEE. This CDR3 has 13 residues. Trimming took 4 bases from V and 4 from J, leaving 11 bases between them. CDR3 in amino acids: CASSPGLVYGYTF. CDR3 in DNA: TGTGCCAGCAGCCCGGGTCTCGTCTATGGCTACACCTTC.

J is TRBJ1-2 and V is TRBV7-2; D not resolved. Per germline, CDR1 SGHTA and CDR2 FQGNSA. Trimming shortened V by 0 bases and J by 3 bases, and 5 bases separated the two germline ends. The CDR3 totals 13 residues. The CDR3 nucleotides read TGTGCCAGCAGCTTAGCATCGGACTATGGCTACACCTTC. It specifies CASSLASDYGYTF. Supplemented by reference TRBV7-2 and TRBJ1-2, the full variable domain reads GAGVSQSPSNKVTEKGKDVELRCDPISGHTALYWYRQSLGQGLEFLIYFQGNSAPDKSGLPSDRFSAERTGGSVSTLTIQRTQQEDSAVYLCASSLASDYGYTFGSGTRLTVV.

The chain joins TRBV12-5 to TRBJ1-5; D possibly corresponds to TRBD1 (5 bases). The CDR3 runs to 12 residues. Trimming took 6 bases from V and 7 from J, leaving 10 bases between them. Per germline, CDR1 LGHNT and CDR2 FRNRAP. In DNA, the CDR3 is TGTGCTAGTGGATCGGGGGACCAGCCCCAGCATTTT. It yields the protein CASGSGDQPQHF.

The CDR3 is CASSQDRLGNTEAFF. Written as DNA, the CDR3 is TGCGCCAGCAGCCAAGATCGGCTAGGGAACACTGAAGCTTTCTTT. This rearrangement joins TRBV4-3 to TRBJ1-1; D call uncertain. Germline values: CDR1 LGHNA, CDR2 YSLEER. The V and J ends lost 0 bases and 1 base respectively, with 9 bases between them. The CDR3 spans 15 residues.

V usage is TRBV25-1 and J usage is TRBJ1-2; possibly TRBD1 for D (6 bases). Trimming took off 7 bases at V and 1 base at J, with 10 bases between the two ends. CDR1 is MGHDK and CDR2 is SYGVNS in the germline V gene. This CDR3 has 13 amino acids. The CDR3 DNA sequence: TGTGCCAGCACCGGACAGTATAACTATGGCTACACCTTC. This encodes CASTGQYNYGYTF.

The chain combines TRBV10-3 with TRBJ2-2; 12 bases align to TRBD2. This CDR3 is 19 amino acids long. With V trimmed by 3 bases and J by 4 bases, 12 bases remained unmatched. Germline CDR1 reads ENHRY; CDR2 reads SYGVKD. The CDR3 spells CAISDLAGGFRPGTGELFF. The CDR3 DNA reads TGTGCCATCAGTGACCTAGCGGGGGGGTTTCGGCCAGGCACCGGGGAGCTGTTTTTT.

The V and J genes are TRBV4-1 and TRBJ2-7; 10 bases fit TRBD2. The germline CDR1 and CDR2 sequences are MGHRA and YSYEKL. The CDR3 totals 18 residues. J lost 0 bases, V lost 2 bases, and 10 bases had no gene match. The CDR3 loop reads CASSQFSLAGTSSYEQYF. The CDR3 DNA is TGCGCCAGCAGCCAATTTTCACTAGCGGGGACTTCCTCCTACGAGCAGTACTTC.

The rearrangement uses TRBV19 and TRBJ2-6, with 10 nucleotides matching TRBD1. CDR1 and CDR2 (germline): LNHDA, SQIVND (reference sequence). V trimming: 4 bases; J trimming: 1 base; junction bases outside the gene matches: 4. This CDR3 has 17 residues. The chain's CDR3 is CASSTGDRGSGANVLTF. CDR3 DNA: TGTGCCAGTAGTACCGGGGACAGGGGTTCTGGGGCCAACGTCCTGACTTTC.

This clone was seen more than once but under ten times. The chain has TRBV19 and TRBJ2-7, with D possibly matching TRBD1 (6 bases). The V gene lost 6 bases and the J gene lost 4 bases, with 16 bases spanning the gap. Germline V lookup: CDR1 LNHDA, CDR2 SQIVND (reference sequence). CDR3 size: 14 residues. In DNA form, the CDR3 reads TGTGCCAGTAGCCCACAGGGTTCTGGGTACGAGCAGTACTTC. Its protein is CASSPQGSGYEQYF.

The V call is TRBV15, the J call TRBJ1-5; D uncertain. Germline-derived CDR1 and CDR2 are LNHNV and YYDKDF (reference sequence). V lost 0 bases, J lost 0 bases, and 6 bases lay in between. The CDR3 sequence is 15 residues long. The CDR3 protein is CATSRDLSSNQPQHF. The CDR3 bases are TGTGCCACCAGCAGAGATCTGAGTAGCAATCAGCCCCAGCATTTT.

V is TRBV6-5 and J is TRBJ1-2; D is undetermined. The CDR3 totals 14 residues. CDR1 is MNHEY, CDR2 SVGAGI, per germline. V dropped 4 bases and J dropped 2 bases, with 11 bases sitting between them. The CDR3: CASSSSGWNYGYTF. CDR3 DNA: TGTGCCAGCAGTTCCTCTGGCTGGAACTATGGCTACACCTTC.

The CDR3 nucleotides are TGTGCCAGCAGGCTGACTAGCGGGGGGAAAGAGACCCAGTACTTC. Its protein product is CASRLTSGGKETQYF. The chain employs TRBV2 and TRBJ2-5, with 13 bases identical to TRBD2. The germline CDR1 and CDR2 sequences are SNHLY and FYNNEI. CDR3 length equals 15 residues. V was clipped by 6 bases and J by 3 bases; unmatched bases: 4.

J is TRBJ1-1 and V is TRBV4-3; 9 bases match TRBD1. Germline loops: CDR1 LGHNA, CDR2 YSLEER. The V segment lost 1 base and the J segment 4 bases; nucleotides outside the gene matches: 4. The CDR3 runs to 15 residues. In DNA form, the CDR3 reads TGCGCCAGCAGCCAAGGACAGGGGGGGCCCACTGAAGCTTTCTTT. It codes for CASSQGQGGPTEAFF.